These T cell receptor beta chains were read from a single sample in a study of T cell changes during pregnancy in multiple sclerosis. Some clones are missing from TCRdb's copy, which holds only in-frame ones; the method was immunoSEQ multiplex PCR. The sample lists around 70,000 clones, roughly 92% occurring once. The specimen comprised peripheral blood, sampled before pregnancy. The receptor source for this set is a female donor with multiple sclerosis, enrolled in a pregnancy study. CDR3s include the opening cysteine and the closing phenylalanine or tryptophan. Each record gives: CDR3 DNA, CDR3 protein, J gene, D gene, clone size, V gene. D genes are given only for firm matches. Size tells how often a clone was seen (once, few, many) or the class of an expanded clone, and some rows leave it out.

TGTGCCTGGAGTCCCGGGACAGTTAACACTGAAGCTTTCTTT	CAWSPGTVNTEAFF	TRBJ1-1	TRBD1	.	TRBV30
TGTGCCAGCAGCTTCCAGCGAGTGGGAGGGCCGGGGACCCAGTACTTC	CASSFQRVGGPGTQYF	TRBJ2-5	TRBD2	few	TRBV5-6
TGTGCCAGTAAAGAAAAACCTGACAGGGCCTGGGGGAACACTGAAGCTTTCTTT	CASKEKPDRAWGNTEAFF	TRBJ1-1	TRBD1	.	TRBV11-3
TGTGCCAGCAGCTTATGGGGGGGACAAGAGACCCAGTACTTC	CASSLWGGQETQYF	TRBJ2-5	TRBD2	.	TRBV7-9
TGTGCCAGCAGTGAAGCAGCGGTCAGGGGGGTCAAAAACATTCAGTACTTC	CASSEAAVRGVKNIQYF	TRBJ2-4	.	.	TRBV6-1
TGTGCCAGCAGCTCTGACAGGGGAGGCGAAGAGACCCAGTACTTC	CASSSDRGGEETQYF	TRBJ2-5	TRBD1	.	TRBV9
TGTGCCAGCAGCCGACAGGGCTCCTACGAGCAGTACTTC	CASSRQGSYEQYF	TRBJ2-7	TRBD1	.	TRBV7-9
TGTGCCAGCAGCTTAGCCTACGGACAGCAAGAGACCCAGTACTTC	CASSLAYGQQETQYF	TRBJ2-5	.	.	TRBV7-2
TGTGCCAGCAGTTTTTTACGGGAGCAGTACTTC	CASSFLREQYF	TRBJ2-7	.	.	TRBV28
TGTGCCAGCTCAACAAGACAGGGGGATGAAGCTTTCTTT	CASSTRQGDEAFF	TRBJ1-1	TRBD1	.	TRBV18